The 16 T cell receptor beta chains given below trace back to one sample, sequenced in a study of blood T cell repertoires in COVID-19. TCRdb keeps only in-frame clones here, not all; method: immunoSEQ multiplex PCR. The sample includes around 220,000 clones, 80% of them seen just once. The material sequenced was PBMCs or T cells enriched from blood (not recorded which). Source of these receptors: a woman aged 40 to 50 with acute COVID-19.

The chain carries TRBV29-1 and TRBJ1-4; 9 bases map to TRBD1. With 7 bases clipped from V and 3 bases from J, the junction kept 3 bases outside the gene matches. The CDR3 contains 13 residues. The germline gives CDR1 SQVTM, CDR2 ANQGSEA. The DNA for the CDR3 is TGCAGCGCACAGGGGGCACCTAATGAAAAACTGTTTTTT. Its translation: CSAQGAPNEKLFF.

V usage is TRBV2 and J usage is TRBJ1-5, with a weak D call TRBD1 (5 bases). Trimming stripped 6 bases from V and 2 bases from J, with 14 bases between. The CDR3 is made up of 15 amino acids. Germline V gives CDR1 SNHLY, CDR2 FYNNEI. The CDR3, as DNA: TGTGCCAGCAGCGCCGTGGGGGGTCGCAATCAGCCCCAGCATTTT. Its translation: CASSAVGGRNQPQHF.

V usage is TRBV5-1 and J usage is TRBJ2-2; 8 bases fit TRBD2. The trim removed 0 bases at V and 3 bases at J, leaving 1 base unmatched. Germline-derived CDR1 and CDR2 are SGHRS and YFSETQ. There are 15 residues in the CDR3. The CDR3 is CASSLAGRDTGELFF. CDR3 sequence (DNA): TGCGCCAGCAGCTTGGCCGGGAGGGACACCGGGGAGCTGTTTTTT. Based on the CDR3 plus reference TRBV5-1 and TRBJ2-2, the full variable domain is KAGVTQTPRYLIKTRGQQVTLSCSPISGHRSVSWYQQTPGQGLQFLFEYFSETQRNKGNFPGRFSGRQFSNSRSEMNVSTLELGDSALYLCASSLAGRDTGELFFGEGSRLTVL.

This clone was seen more than once but under ten times. V gene TRBV11-1 combines with J gene TRBJ1-2; D is uncertain. The CDR3 loop spans 13 amino acids. Germline V gene sequence: CDR1 SGHAT, CDR2 FQDESV (reference sequence). Trimming cost V 2 bases and J 2 bases, with 6 bases left between them. The CDR3 bases are TGTGCCAGCAGCTTATCTCTGAACTATGGCTACACCTTC. Its translation is CASSLSLNYGYTF.

The genes are TRBV15 and TRBJ2-2; weak D call: TRBD1 (5 bases). Trimming took off 5 bases at V and 5 bases at J, with 6 bases between the two ends. Germline V gene lookup returns CDR1 LNHNV and CDR2 YYDKDF (reference sequence). The CDR3 has 12 amino acids. The CDR3 loop is CATSGATGELFF. In DNA form, the CDR3 reads TGTGCCACCAGCGGGGCGACCGGGGAGCTGTTTTTT.

This chain connects TRBV7-9 to TRBJ1-3, with TRBD1 matching 7 bases. With 1 base clipped from V and 0 bases from J, the junction kept 0 bases outside the gene matches. Germline loops: CDR1 SEHNR, CDR2 FQNEAQ (reference sequence). The CDR3 runs 15 residues. CDR3 DNA sequence: TGTGCCAGCAGCTTAGGGGACAGCTCTGGAAACACCATATATTTT. Translating it yields CASSLGDSSGNTIYF.

This clone was counted a few times. The CDR3 DNA is TGTGCCAGCAGCGGATCAGGGGATAACACTGAAGCTTTCTTT. It codes for CASSGSGDNTEAFF. The J gene is TRBJ1-1, the V gene TRBV9; D is possibly TRBD1 (6 bases). V was cut by 3 bases and J by 2 bases, with 11 bases left in between. This CDR3 region has 14 residues. Germline lookup yields CDR1 SGDLS and CDR2 YYNGEE.

The chain has TRBV11-2 and TRBJ2-5; TRBD2 is a possible D gene (7 bases). The CDR3 has 14 residues. Germline lookup yields CDR1 SGHAT and CDR2 FQNNGV. V lost 6 bases, J lost 3 bases, and 14 bases lay in between. The CDR3 is CASSQRGGEETQYF. CDR3 bases: TGTGCCAGCAGTCAAAGGGGGGGGGAAGAGACCCAGTACTTC. Based on the CDR3 plus reference TRBV11-2 and TRBJ2-5, the full variable domain is EAGVAQSPRYKIIEKRQSVAFWCNPISGHATLYWYQQILGQGPKLLIQFQNNGVVDDSQLPKDRFSAERLKGVDSTLKIQPAKLEDSAVYLCASSQRGGEETQYFGPGTRLLVL.

This chain uses TRBV15 with TRBJ2-7; 12 positions match TRBD2. Germline V lookup: CDR1 LNHNV, CDR2 YYDKDF (reference sequence). V was clipped by 1 base and J by 6 bases; unmatched bases: 4. This CDR3 has 15 residues. CDR3: CATSRVTSGRFEQYF. The CDR3 DNA sequence: TGTGCCACCAGCAGAGTAACTAGCGGGAGGTTCGAGCAGTACTTC.

The V call is TRBV2, the J call TRBJ2-2, with a weak D call TRBD2 (6 bases). Trimming left V 2 bases short and J 7 bases short, with 8 bases between. This CDR3 has 13 residues. Per the germline V gene, CDR1 is SNHLY and CDR2 is FYNNEI. The CDR3 region has the DNA TGTGCCAGCAGTGAAACTAGCCTCGGGGAGCTGTTTTTT. This encodes CASSETSLGELFF. The entire variable domain, with the rest obtained from reference TRBV2 and TRBJ2-2, is as follows: EPEVTQTPSHQVTQMGQEVILRCVPISNHLYFYWYRQILGQKVEFLVSFYNNEISEKSEIFDDQFSVERPDGSNFTLKIRSTKLEDSAMYFCASSETSLGELFFGEGSRLTVL.

This clone has a single count. This sequence joins TRBV6-2 or TRBV6-3 and TRBJ2-5; D is perhaps TRBD1 (7 bases). Germline-derived CDR1 and CDR2 are MNHEY and SVGEGT. The CDR3 sequence is 14 residues long. Trimming left V 0 bases short and J 4 bases short, with 9 bases between. In DNA form, the CDR3 reads TGTGCCAGCAGTTACTCGGAGGGGGCAGAGACCCAGTACTTC. It yields the protein CASSYSEGAETQYF.

As DNA, the CDR3 is TGTGCCAGCAGGCGTCCTGGGACAGGGTATGAGCAGGGGCCTTATGGCTACACCTTC. Translation gives CASRRPGTGYEQGPYGYTF. The gene calls are TRBV7-3 and TRBJ1-2; 9 bases align to TRBD1. The CDR3 consists of 19 residues. From germline, CDR1 is SGHTA and CDR2 FQGTGA. J gave up 5 bases and V 6 bases, and 22 bases lay outside the gene matches.

CDR3 residues: CASSLSRNEQFF. The DNA for the CDR3 is TGTGCCAGCAGCTTATCTCGGAATGAGCAGTTCTTC. The rearrangement uses TRBV11-3 and TRBJ2-1; D gene uncertain. This CDR3 has 12 residues. The V end lost 2 bases, the J end lost 7 bases, and 6 bases lay between the germline ends. The V gene's germline CDR1 is SGHNT and CDR2 YENEEA.

The chain combines TRBV28 with TRBJ1-4; perhaps TRBD1 as D (5 bases). The CDR3 has 15 amino acids. CDR1 and CDR2 (germline): MDHEN, SYDVKM. Trimming cost V 2 bases and J 7 bases, with 14 bases left between them. CDR3 loop: CASSLRGRGAEKLFF. The CDR3 DNA follows: TGTGCCAGCAGTTTACGGGGGAGAGGTGCTGAAAAACTGTTTTTT.

The CDR3 region is CASSPISGQGAGETQYF. The CDR3, as DNA: TGTGCCAGCAGTCCCATTTCGGGACAGGGGGCGGGAGAGACCCAGTACTTC. The chain is built from TRBV11-2 and TRBJ2-5, with TRBD1 identical over 12 bases. Germline CDR1 is SGHAT and CDR2 is FQNNGV. Germline trimming cut 6 bases from V and 4 bases from J; bases unmatched to any gene: 12. The CDR3 extends over 17 amino acids.

In DNA form, the CDR3 reads TGTGCCAGGCGGTCCCTACCGAGCTCCTACGAGCAGTACTTC. The encoded protein is CARRSLPSSYEQYF. The J gene is TRBJ2-7, the V gene TRBV2; D uncertain. Germline V CDR1 and CDR2: SNHLY, FYNNEI. V dropped 9 bases and J dropped 0 bases, with 15 bases sitting between them. The CDR3 is made up of 14 amino acids.